The rows below give T cell receptor beta chains drawn from one sample of a study of regulatory T cells in long-lasting Graves disease. Using its own MiXCR run on the multiplex PCR reads, TCRdb lists one record per CDR3 protein. The sample records around 400,000 distinct CDR3 sequences, less than 20% being singletons. The specimen comprised peripheral blood mononuclear cells (PBMCs), sampled at new diagnosis, from a patient treated with antithyroid drugs. Every receptor here comes from a female donor with Graves disease. CDR3s include the opening cysteine and the closing phenylalanine or tryptophan. The order of the fields is D gene, clone size, CDR3 length, V gene, J gene, CDR3 protein, CDR3 DNA. A D gene is named only where the DNA matches it firmly. Expanded clones are given a class, and other clones once, few, many or no size at all.

d_call: .
clone_size: many
cdr3_length: 15
v_call: TRBV6-2/TRBV6-3
j_call: TRBJ2-7
cdr3_aa: CASSYVRATQHEQYF
cdr3_nt: TGTGCCAGCAGTTACGTACGGGCTACTCAGCACGAGCAGTACTTC

d_call: TRBD2
clone_size: once
cdr3_length: 19
v_call: TRBV2
j_call: TRBJ2-3
cdr3_aa: CASTRRGGLAVSSTDTQYF
cdr3_nt: TGTGCCAGCACACGACGAGGGGGACTAGCGGTTAGTAGCACAGATACGCAGTATTTT

d_call: TRBD2
clone_size: many
cdr3_length: 17
v_call: TRBV5-1
j_call: TRBJ2-3
cdr3_aa: CASSLASAGGGTDTQYF
cdr3_nt: TGCGCCAGCAGCTTGGCCTCAGCGGGGGGAGGCACAGATACGCAGTATTTT

d_call: TRBD2
clone_size: many
cdr3_length: 14
v_call: TRBV2
j_call: TRBJ2-1
cdr3_aa: CASPRGRAGREQFF
cdr3_nt: TGTGCCAGCCCCCGGGGGAGGGCCGGTAGGGAGCAGTTCTTC

d_call: .
clone_size: many
cdr3_length: 15
v_call: TRBV12-5
j_call: TRBJ1-2
cdr3_aa: CASVSAGPRGYGYTF
cdr3_nt: TGTGCTAGTGTTTCCGCAGGGCCGCGGGGCTATGGCTACACCTTC

d_call: .
clone_size: .
cdr3_length: 18
v_call: TRBV15
j_call: TRBJ2-1
cdr3_aa: CATSRDYTGDSSYNEQFF
cdr3_nt: TGTGCCACCAGCAGAGATTATACGGGGGATTCCTCCTACAATGAGCAGTTCTTC

d_call: .
clone_size: few
cdr3_length: 17
v_call: TRBV7-3
j_call: TRBJ2-5
cdr3_aa: CASSSSCPGGGMETQYF
cdr3_nt: TGTGCCAGCAGCTCTTCTTGCCCCGGGGGTGGTATGGAGACCCAGTACTTC

d_call: .
clone_size: few
cdr3_length: 13
v_call: TRBV19
j_call: TRBJ2-5
cdr3_aa: CASGREVKETQYF
cdr3_nt: TGTGCCAGTGGAAGGGAGGTTAAGGAGACCCAGTACTTC

d_call: .
clone_size: many
cdr3_length: 13
v_call: TRBV29-1
j_call: TRBJ2-7
cdr3_aa: CSVEPEGAYEQYF
cdr3_nt: TGCAGCGTTGAACCCGAAGGGGCATACGAGCAGTACTTC

d_call: TRBD1
clone_size: few
cdr3_length: 12
v_call: TRBV29-1
j_call: TRBJ2-1
cdr3_aa: CSAGTEYNEQFF
cdr3_nt: TGCAGCGCTGGGACAGAGTACAATGAGCAGTTCTTC

d_call: .
clone_size: many
cdr3_length: 16
v_call: TRBV29-1
j_call: TRBJ2-7
cdr3_aa: CSVEDAMGGGEYEQYF
cdr3_nt: TGCAGCGTTGAAGATGCGATGGGAGGGGGCGAGTACGAGCAGTACTTC

d_call: .
clone_size: few
cdr3_length: 14
v_call: TRBV15
j_call: TRBJ2-2
cdr3_aa: CATSRRGDTGELFF
cdr3_nt: TGTGCCACCAGCAGGAGGGGGGACACCGGGGAGCTGTTTTTT

d_call: .
clone_size: many
cdr3_length: 14
v_call: TRBV7-9
j_call: TRBJ2-5
cdr3_aa: CASSPGALRETQYF
cdr3_nt: TGTGCCAGCAGCCCCGGGGCACTAAGGGAGACCCAGTACTTC

d_call: TRBD1
clone_size: .
cdr3_length: 15
v_call: TRBV20-1
j_call: TRBJ1-1
cdr3_aa: CSALLPGQGYPEAFF
cdr3_nt: TGCAGTGCCCTACTACCGGGACAGGGGTACCCTGAAGCTTTCTTT

d_call: .
clone_size: many
cdr3_length: 14
v_call: TRBV6-1
j_call: TRBJ1-2
cdr3_aa: CASTAGPAAYGYTF
cdr3_nt: TGTGCCAGCACCGCCGGGCCGGCAGCCTATGGCTACACCTTC

d_call: .
clone_size: many
cdr3_length: 15
v_call: TRBV28
j_call: TRBJ2-4
cdr3_aa: CASSFSLVSGNIQYF
cdr3_nt: TGTGCCAGCAGTTTTTCGCTTGTGTCAGGGAACATTCAGTACTTC

d_call: .
clone_size: .
cdr3_length: 17
v_call: TRBV7-3
j_call: TRBJ2-1
cdr3_aa: CASSLVVVGFGDNEQFF
cdr3_nt: TGTGCCAGCAGCTTAGTTGTGGTGGGCTTTGGGGACAATGAGCAGTTCTTC

d_call: .
clone_size: many
cdr3_length: 15
v_call: TRBV6-1
j_call: TRBJ1-5
cdr3_aa: CASSPNTGMSQPQHF
cdr3_nt: TGTGCCAGCAGTCCTAACACAGGGATGAGTCAGCCCCAGCATTTT

d_call: .
clone_size: .
cdr3_length: 16
v_call: TRBV4-1
j_call: TRBJ1-5
cdr3_aa: CASSHPRQGPNQPQHF
cdr3_nt: TGCGCCAGCAGCCATCCCCGGCAAGGGCCGAATCAGCCCCAGCATTTT

d_call: .
clone_size: many
cdr3_length: 14
v_call: TRBV10-2
j_call: TRBJ1-1
cdr3_aa: CASSEWGEGTEAFF
cdr3_nt: TGCGCCAGCAGTGAATGGGGTGAAGGCACTGAAGCTTTCTTT

d_call: .
clone_size: .
cdr3_length: 15
v_call: TRBV7-2
j_call: TRBJ2-3
cdr3_aa: CASSSSWTTTDTQYF
cdr3_nt: TGTGCCAGCAGCTCTTCATGGACTACCACAGATACGCAGTATTTT

d_call: .
clone_size: many
cdr3_length: 17
v_call: TRBV7-3
j_call: TRBJ1-2
cdr3_aa: CASSSGRAGRVVYGYTF
cdr3_nt: TGTGCCAGCAGCTCAGGGCGGGCCGGGAGGGTAGTCTATGGCTACACCTTC

d_call: .
clone_size: .
cdr3_length: 14
v_call: TRBV28
j_call: TRBJ1-2
cdr3_aa: CASRGGGSYYGYTF
cdr3_nt: TGTGCCAGCAGGGGCGGGGGTTCGTACTATGGCTACACCTTC

d_call: TRBD1
clone_size: many
cdr3_length: 12
v_call: TRBV6-2/TRBV6-3
j_call: TRBJ2-2
cdr3_aa: CAIYRGAGELFF
cdr3_nt: TGTGCCATCTACAGGGGGGCCGGGGAGCTGTTTTTT

d_call: TRBD1
clone_size: .
cdr3_length: 14
v_call: TRBV28
j_call: TRBJ2-7
cdr3_aa: CASSPGTGYYEQYF
cdr3_nt: TGTGCCAGCAGCCCTGGGACAGGTTACTACGAGCAGTACTTC

d_call: .
clone_size: .
cdr3_length: 12
v_call: TRBV20-1
j_call: TRBJ1-1
cdr3_aa: CSARRGTPEAFF
cdr3_nt: TGCAGTGCTAGACGCGGGACACCTGAAGCTTTCTTT

d_call: .
clone_size: many
cdr3_length: 14
v_call: TRBV6-1
j_call: TRBJ2-1
cdr3_aa: CASSDRDTYNEQFF
cdr3_nt: TGTGCCAGCAGCGACCGGGACACATACAATGAGCAGTTCTTC

d_call: .
clone_size: many
cdr3_length: 13
v_call: TRBV9
j_call: TRBJ1-1
cdr3_aa: CASSVGKATEAFF
cdr3_nt: TGTGCCAGCAGCGTAGGCAAGGCCACTGAAGCTTTCTTT

d_call: TRBD1
clone_size: many
cdr3_length: 17
v_call: TRBV12-5
j_call: TRBJ2-3
cdr3_aa: CASGLGGRGLSTDTQYF
cdr3_nt: TGTGCTAGTGGTTTGGGGGGCAGGGGGCTTAGTACAGATACGCAGTATTTT

d_call: .
clone_size: many
cdr3_length: 15
v_call: TRBV6-1
j_call: TRBJ1-5
cdr3_aa: CASSPRTESSQPQHF
cdr3_nt: TGTGCCAGCAGTCCCCGGACAGAAAGTTCTCAGCCCCAGCATTTT

d_call: .
clone_size: many
cdr3_length: 16
v_call: TRBV11-2
j_call: TRBJ2-5
cdr3_aa: CASSLRLGPDQETQYF
cdr3_nt: TGTGCCAGCAGCCTTCGTCTTGGTCCTGACCAAGAGACCCAGTACTTC

d_call: .
clone_size: many
cdr3_length: 16
v_call: TRBV6-5
j_call: TRBJ2-2
cdr3_aa: CASSYSAGSRIGELFF
cdr3_nt: TGTGCCAGCAGTTACTCAGCAGGGTCCAGAATCGGGGAGCTGTTTTTT

d_call: .
clone_size: .
cdr3_length: 12
v_call: TRBV5-1
j_call: TRBJ2-2
cdr3_aa: CASSVMNGELFF
cdr3_nt: TGCGCCAGCAGCGTGATGAATGGGGAGCTGTTTTTT

d_call: .
clone_size: few
cdr3_length: 14
v_call: TRBV29-1
j_call: TRBJ1-2
cdr3_aa: CSVEDLVTSIGYTF
cdr3_nt: TGCAGCGTTGAAGATCTGGTCACCTCTATTGGCTACACCTTC

d_call: TRBD1
clone_size: many
cdr3_length: 13
v_call: TRBV2
j_call: TRBJ1-1
cdr3_aa: CASRTGRGTEAFF
cdr3_nt: TGTGCCAGCAGGACAGGGAGGGGCACTGAAGCTTTCTTT

d_call: TRBD1
clone_size: .
cdr3_length: 18
v_call: TRBV19
j_call: TRBJ1-5
cdr3_aa: CASSGGQGRKFSNQPQHF
cdr3_nt: TGTGCCAGTAGTGGGGGACAGGGGCGGAAATTTAGCAATCAGCCCCAGCATTTT

d_call: .
clone_size: .
cdr3_length: 13
v_call: TRBV6-1
j_call: TRBJ1-2
cdr3_aa: CASSPAGRYGYTF
cdr3_nt: TGTGCCAGCAGCCCCGCCGGCCGCTATGGCTACACCTTC

d_call: TRBD2
clone_size: few
cdr3_length: 16
v_call: TRBV18
j_call: TRBJ2-7
cdr3_aa: CASSPLPGLASYEQYF
cdr3_nt: TGTGCCAGCTCACCCCTTCCGGGACTAGCGTCCTACGAGCAGTACTTC

d_call: TRBD1
clone_size: many
cdr3_length: 15
v_call: TRBV12-3/TRBV12-4
j_call: TRBJ1-1
cdr3_aa: CASSLYGDSLTEAFF
cdr3_nt: TGTGCCAGCAGTTTATATGGGGACAGCCTTACTGAAGCTTTCTTT

d_call: .
clone_size: many
cdr3_length: 13
v_call: TRBV5-1
j_call: TRBJ2-1
cdr3_aa: CASSAPERNEQFF
cdr3_nt: TGCGCCAGCAGCGCGCCAGAGCGGAATGAGCAGTTCTTC

d_call: .
clone_size: .
cdr3_length: 15
v_call: TRBV29-1
j_call: TRBJ1-1
cdr3_aa: CSAARRDQPSSEAFF
cdr3_nt: TGCAGCGCCGCCCGTCGGGACCAGCCCAGTTCTGAAGCTTTCTTT

d_call: .
clone_size: many
cdr3_length: 14
v_call: TRBV5-1
j_call: TRBJ2-1
cdr3_aa: CASRTEDSYNEQFF
cdr3_nt: TGCGCCAGCCGGACGGAGGACTCCTACAATGAGCAGTTCTTC

d_call: .
clone_size: .
cdr3_length: 14
v_call: TRBV18
j_call: TRBJ1-1
cdr3_aa: CASSPGILDTEAFF
cdr3_nt: TGTGCCAGCTCACCAGGGATTTTGGATACTGAAGCTTTCTTT

d_call: .
clone_size: many
cdr3_length: 15
v_call: TRBV12-3/TRBV12-4
j_call: TRBJ2-1
cdr3_aa: CASGLQGGSYNEQFF
cdr3_nt: TGTGCCAGCGGACTCCAGGGGGGCTCCTACAATGAGCAGTTCTTC

d_call: TRBD1
clone_size: .
cdr3_length: 13
v_call: TRBV20-1
j_call: TRBJ2-7
cdr3_aa: CSGEAGGLYEQYF
cdr3_nt: TGCAGTGGAGAGGCAGGGGGCCTCTACGAGCAGTACTTC

d_call: .
clone_size: many
cdr3_length: 11
v_call: TRBV20-1
j_call: TRBJ2-5
cdr3_aa: CSARDQLTQYF
cdr3_nt: TGCAGTGCTAGAGATCAATTGACCCAGTACTTC

d_call: .
clone_size: few
cdr3_length: 15
v_call: TRBV18
j_call: TRBJ1-5
cdr3_aa: CASSPNRDSNQPQHF
cdr3_nt: TGTGCCAGCTCACCGAACAGGGATAGCAATCAGCCCCAGCATTTT

d_call: .
clone_size: many
cdr3_length: 15
v_call: TRBV12-3/TRBV12-4
j_call: TRBJ2-5
cdr3_aa: CASSLRRGRRETQYF
cdr3_nt: TGTGCCAGCAGTTTGAGGAGGGGGCGGCGAGAGACCCAGTACTTC

d_call: .
clone_size: medium-sized
cdr3_length: 14
v_call: TRBV20-1
j_call: TRBJ2-1
cdr3_aa: CSARESAIYNEQFF
cdr3_nt: TGCAGTGCTAGAGAGTCAGCGATCTACAATGAGCAGTTCTTC

d_call: .
clone_size: few
cdr3_length: 17
v_call: TRBV20-1
j_call: TRBJ2-7
cdr3_aa: CSAERQGAGAHSYEQYF
cdr3_nt: TGCAGTGCGGAGCGCCAAGGTGCGGGGGCTCACTCCTACGAGCAGTACTTC

d_call: .
clone_size: many
cdr3_length: 13
v_call: TRBV11-2
j_call: TRBJ1-5
cdr3_aa: CASSPSYGQPQHF
cdr3_nt: TGTGCCAGCAGCCCCTCCTACGGTCAGCCCCAGCATTTT